The following is a TCR beta chain sequence with its context. Its antigen is unidentified. This sample was taken from a study of cytomegalovirus exposure and HLA in healthy donors. Whole-study results and caveats: Altogether, 164 TCR beta chains were recorded as cytomegalovirus-associated.

This CDR3 is 13 amino acids long. Germline V lookup: CDR1 SGDLS, CDR2 YYNGEE. Trimming removed 3 bases from V and 6 bases from J; junction bases left unmatched: 3. A multiplex PCR was run with 60 Vbeta primers and 13 Jbeta primers. This table comes from immunoSEQ multiplex PCR, and its TCRdb copy is limited to in-frame clones, with some not included. The data hold about 31,000 clones, with 65% observed a single time. The sample comprised PBMCs. This receptor was taken from a man aged 50 to 60 in good health and CMV-seropositive. The V and J genes are TRBV9 and TRBJ2-1; 7 nucleotides match TRBD1. CDR3 in amino acids: CASSGQGGNEQFF. Written as DNA, the CDR3 is TGTGCCAGCAGCGGACAGGGTGGCAATGAGCAGTTCTTC.